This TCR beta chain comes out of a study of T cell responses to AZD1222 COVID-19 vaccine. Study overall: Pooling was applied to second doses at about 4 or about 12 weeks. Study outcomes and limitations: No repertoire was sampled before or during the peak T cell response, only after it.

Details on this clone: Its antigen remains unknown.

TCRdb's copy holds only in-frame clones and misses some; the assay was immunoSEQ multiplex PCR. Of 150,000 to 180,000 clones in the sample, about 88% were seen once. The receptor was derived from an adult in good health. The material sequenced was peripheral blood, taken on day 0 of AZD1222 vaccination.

The CDR3 DNA follows: TGTGCCAGCAGCCCTCGGGGCATCCGGGGTGCCTACGAGCAGTACTTC. It translates to CASSPRGIRGAYEQYF. The J gene is TRBJ2-7, the V gene TRBV7-2; D assignment may be TRBD1 or TRBD2 (5 bases each). Germline loops: CDR1 SGHTA, CDR2 FQGNSA. CDR3 length: 16 residues. V lost 5 bases to trimming and J lost 2 bases, with 19 bases between them.